Below, one T cell receptor (beta chain) is given with its context. The antigen is undetermined. The table came from immunoSEQ multiplex PCR; TCRdb's copy has only in-frame clones and leaves some out. In the table there are more than 450,000 clones, 75% to 85% of which are singletons. This specimen comes from a study of shared clonotypes between healthy human individuals. About the study: In total, the donors were a couple of women and a few men aged 18 to 49.

Study outcomes and limitations: Only blood samples were collected, and tissue repertoires likely differ.

The CDR3 totals 13 residues. Germline assignment: CDR1 KGHSH and CDR2 LQKENI. Trimming shortened V by 1 base and J by 3 bases, and 6 bases separated the two germline ends. This receptor was obtained from a middle-aged woman in good health. Some clones in this sample may be carry-over from other donors' samples. J is TRBJ1-1 and V is TRBV18; D unresolved. The sample consisted of PBMCs. In DNA, the CDR3 is TGTGCCAGCTCACCACGGGAAGACACTGAAGCTTTCTTT. It is translated as CASSPREDTEAFF.